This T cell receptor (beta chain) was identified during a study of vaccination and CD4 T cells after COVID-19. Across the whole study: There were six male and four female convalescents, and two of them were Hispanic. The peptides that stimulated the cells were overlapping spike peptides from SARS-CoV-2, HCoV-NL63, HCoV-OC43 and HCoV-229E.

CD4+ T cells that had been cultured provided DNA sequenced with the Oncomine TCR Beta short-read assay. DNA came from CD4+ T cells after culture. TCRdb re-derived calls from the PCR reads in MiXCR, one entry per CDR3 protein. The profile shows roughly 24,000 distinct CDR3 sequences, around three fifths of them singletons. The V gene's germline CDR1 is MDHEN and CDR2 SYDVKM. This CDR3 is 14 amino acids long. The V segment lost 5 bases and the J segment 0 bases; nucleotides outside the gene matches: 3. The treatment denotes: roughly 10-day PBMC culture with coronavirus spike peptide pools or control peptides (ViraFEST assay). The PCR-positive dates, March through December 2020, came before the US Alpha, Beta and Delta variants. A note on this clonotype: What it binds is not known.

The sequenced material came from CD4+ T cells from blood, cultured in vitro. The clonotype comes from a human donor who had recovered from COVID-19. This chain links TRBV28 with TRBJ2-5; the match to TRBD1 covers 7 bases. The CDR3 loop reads CASSPDRDQETQYF. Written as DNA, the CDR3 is TGTGCCAGCAGTCCAGACAGGGACCAAGAGACCCAGTACTTC.